Described below is a single TCR beta chain sequence and its context. Its antigen is not identified. This sample was taken from a study of read filtering for tumor transcriptome and immune sequencing. About the study: DNase treatment preceded whole-transcriptome library preparation.

Trimming cost V 3 bases and J 4 bases, with 10 bases left between them. The CDR3 loop spans 14 amino acids. Study-level points and caveats: Dropping single-read clonotypes raised IR-seq and RNA-seq shared-clonotype correlation. Even smaller IR-seq throughput identified most shared clonotypes. In IR-seq, single-read clonotypes were around 85% of clonotypes but 3% to 3.5% of reads.

Molecular barcoded adaptors covering alpha/delta and beta/gamma chains were used on approximately 400 ng RNA. TCRdb re-called the reads with MiXCR, one entry per CDR3 protein. The table shows about 50,000 distinct CDR3 sequences, with around 21% occurring only once. This clonotype was sampled from a donor at least 40 years old with multiple myeloma. Sequencing used a population of CD138-negative cells sorted from bone marrow. The chain links TRBV12-3 or TRBV12-4 to TRBJ1-5; D gene uncertain. The DNA for the CDR3 is TGTGCCAGCAGTTTTGGCAATGCGAATCAGCCCCAGCATTTT. Translated: CASSFGNANQPQHF.